Presented here are 24 T cell receptor beta chains from one specimen sequenced in a study of T cells in Graves' hyperthyroidism and ophthalmopathy. Amplification yielded TCR beta CDR3 regions, with RNA transcripts as the source. HTBI primers were the set used in a first-round RT-PCR of the TCR CDR3. MiXCR, run by TCRdb on the multiplex PCR reads, gives a single entry per CDR3 protein. The sample holds under 400,000 distinct CDR3 sequences, around 16% seen once. What was sequenced was blood. The receptors originated from a woman under 30 with Graves' hyperthyroidism that later progressed to Graves' ophthalmopathy.

In its sample, this clonotype was seen many times. This chain links TRBV27 with TRBJ2-5; possible D gene TRBD2, 5 bases. From germline, CDR1 is MNHEY and CDR2 SMNVEV (reference sequence). The CDR3 is 15 amino acids. V was cut by 5 bases and J by 2 bases, with 15 bases left in between. The CDR3 DNA sequence: TGTGCCAGCAGTCAAGGGAGCGGACGACAAGAGACCCAGTACTTC. Its protein product is CASSQGSGRQETQYF.

This clonotype has ten or more counts. V gene TRBV3-1 combines with J gene TRBJ2-5; D unclear. Trimming cost V 3 bases and J 5 bases, with 7 bases left between them. This CDR3 comprises 12 residues. Germline V gives CDR1 LGHDT, CDR2 YNNKEL (reference sequence). The CDR3 protein is CASSHGLETQYF. Here the CDR3 DNA reads TGTGCCAGCAGCCACGGGTTGGAGACCCAGTACTTC.

This sequence joins TRBV6-2 or TRBV6-3 and TRBJ1-5; D remains unclear. CDR3 length: 15 amino acids. Trimming removed 0 bases from V and 4 bases from J, with 10 bases in between. Germline CDR1 MNHEY, CDR2 SVGEGT. The CDR3 coding sequence is TGTGCCAGCAGTTACTCTAGAACAGTTAATCAGCCCCAGCATTTT. It specifies CASSYSRTVNQPQHF.

This clonotype was counted a few times. The chain uses TRBV27 and TRBJ2-2; 12 bases line up with TRBD2. Germline V CDR1 and CDR2: MNHEY, SMNVEV (reference sequence). The trim removed 4 bases at V and 6 bases at J, leaving 6 bases unmatched. The length of the CDR3 is 16 residues. CDR3 in amino acids: CASSSRLAGDPGELFF. The DNA of the CDR3 is TGTGCCAGCAGTTCACGACTAGCGGGAGATCCCGGGGAGCTGTTTTTT.

The rearrangement joins TRBV19 to TRBJ2-7, with D unresolved. Germline V gives CDR1 LNHDA, CDR2 SQIVND (reference sequence). The V end was cut by 3 bases, the J end by 0 bases, with 12 bases between. The CDR3 extends over 15 amino acids. This chain's CDR3 is CASSIGTAVSYEQYF. The CDR3 DNA is TGTGCCAGTAGTATCGGAACAGCAGTCTCCTACGAGCAGTACTTC.

This clonotype was detected ten times or more. The V and J genes are TRBV7-8 and TRBJ1-1, with unresolved D. The CDR3 has 14 amino acids. The V and J ends lost 6 bases and 5 bases respectively, with 16 bases between them. Per the germline V gene, CDR1 is SGHVS and CDR2 is FQNEAQ. The DNA of the CDR3 is TGTGCCAGCAGTCCCTGGGAGGGAAGAACTGAAGCTTTCTTT. Translating gives CASSPWEGRTEAFF.

In its sample, this clonotype was seen a few times. The chain recombines TRBV9 with TRBJ2-3; D may be TRBD2 (6 bases). This CDR3 has 18 residues. Germline V CDR1 and CDR2: SGDLS, YYNGEE. V lost 3 bases to trimming and J lost 2 bases, with 22 bases between them. The CDR3 sequence is CASSAGGEVAVITDTQYF. The CDR3, as DNA: TGTGCCAGCAGCGCCGGAGGGGAGGTAGCGGTGATCACAGATACGCAGTATTTT.

The genes are TRBV28 and TRBJ2-7; D gene unclear. Per germline, CDR1 MDHEN and CDR2 SYDVKM. V was cut by 11 bases and J by 1 base, with 9 bases left in between. The CDR3 has 11 amino acids. CDR3 sequence (DNA): TGTGCCGTCGACGGATCCTACGAGCAGTACTTC. It codes for CAVDGSYEQYF.

This clonotype appeared a single time. The CDR3 region has the DNA TGTGCCTGGAGATGGACTAGCGGGAGGGCCTGGGGGAACACCGGGGAGCTGTTTTTT. It specifies CAWRWTSGRAWGNTGELFF. The chain couples TRBV30 to TRBJ2-2, with 15 nucleotides matching TRBD2. The CDR3 extends over 19 amino acids. Germline V gives CDR1 GTSNPN, CDR2 SVGIG (reference sequence). Trimming took 3 bases from V and 1 from J; bases not matched to a gene: 9.

This clonotype was observed many times. V and J are TRBV6-1 and TRBJ2-7; D is possibly TRBD2 (6 bases). Trimming took off 6 bases at V and 2 bases at J, with 14 bases between the two ends. The CDR3 spans 14 residues. Germline lookup yields CDR1 MNHNS and CDR2 SASEGT. The chain's CDR3 is CASRALANTYEQYF. DNA for the CDR3: TGTGCCAGCAGAGCGCTAGCGAATACCTACGAGCAGTACTTC.

As concerns this clonotype: A much larger clone differs by one base, so this may be a read error. The CDR3 end shows no conserved phenylalanine or tryptophan, and so a read error is likely. The V gene is TRBV5-1, the J gene TRBJ2-5; 7 bases match TRBD1. The CDR3 sequence is 15 residues long. Trimming at V came to 4 bases and at J to 5 bases, leaving 11 bases not matched to a gene. In germline, CDR1 is SGHRS, CDR2 YFSETQ. CDR3 coding DNA: TGCGCCAGCAGCACGGGACAGTCTGGGTGGGAGACCCAGTACCTC. Its translation is CASSTGQSGWETQYL.

The chain is built from TRBV28 and TRBJ2-7, with 7 bases matching TRBD1. V lost 6 bases to trimming and J lost 1 base; unmatched junction nucleotides: 6. The CDR3 consists of 14 residues. The germline gives CDR1 MDHEN, CDR2 SYDVKM. CDR3 DNA: TGTGCCAGCAGGGGGACAGCAAGATCCTACGAGCAGTACTTC. Translation gives CASRGTARSYEQYF.

This clonotype was seen repeatedly, ten times or more. V is TRBV6-1 and J is TRBJ1-5; TRBD1 might be the D (5 bases). CDR3 length: 18 residues. Trimming removed 6 bases from V and 0 bases from J, with 21 bases in between. CDR1 is MNHNS and CDR2 is SASEGT in the germline V gene. The CDR3 is CASRASWGGLGSNQPQHF. The CDR3 DNA reads TGTGCCAGCAGGGCCTCCTGGGGCGGGTTAGGTAGCAATCAGCCCCAGCATTTT.

V and J are TRBV20-1 and TRBJ2-5; possible D gene TRBD2, 5 bases. The ends were cut back, 2 bases at V and 5 bases at J, with 27 bases in the middle. The germline V gene encodes CDR1 DFQATT and CDR2 SNEGSKA (reference sequence). CDR3 length: 18 amino acids. CDR3 amino acids: CSARYGVGSNEGRETQYF. The CDR3, as DNA: TGCAGTGCTAGATACGGGGTGGGCTCCAACGAGGGCCGGGAGACCCAGTACTTC.

The chain has TRBV12-3 or TRBV12-4 and TRBJ2-2; possible D gene TRBD1, 6 bases. This CDR3 region has 13 residues. V gave up 6 bases and J gave up 6 bases, with 11 bases separating them. In nucleotides, the CDR3 is TGTGCCAGCAGCGCAGGGGAAGCCGGGGAGCTGTTTTTT. Translated, it gives CASSAGEAGELFF.

This clonotype was detected ten times or more. This chain connects TRBV2 to TRBJ2-7; D is unresolved. Germline CDR1 reads SNHLY; CDR2 reads FYNNEI. V lost 10 bases and J lost 3, with 13 bases in between. The CDR3 consists of 12 residues. The DNA for the CDR3 is TGTGCCAACACTGGGAACGGCTACGAGCAGTACTTC. It encodes CANTGNGYEQYF.

The chain couples TRBV5-1 to TRBJ1-6; 7 nucleotides agree with TRBD1. Germline V gene lookup returns CDR1 SGHRS and CDR2 YFSETQ. The CDR3 is 15 residues long. The V gene end was trimmed by 4 bases and the J gene end by 7 bases; junction bases not matched to a gene: 8. The CDR3 DNA reads as TGCGCCAGCAGCACCCGGGACAGCGGAAATTCACCCCTCCACTTT. As protein: CASSTRDSGNSPLHF.

V and J are TRBV15 and TRBJ2-1; a possible D gene is TRBD1 (6 bases). The germline V gene encodes CDR1 LNHNV and CDR2 YYDKDF (reference sequence). Trimming cost V 5 bases and J 8 bases, with 13 bases left between them. This CDR3 is built from 13 residues. The CDR3 sequence is CATSFRQGYEQFF. The CDR3 DNA sequence: TGTGCCACCAGCTTCCGCCAGGGGTATGAGCAGTTCTTC.

This clonotype was counted at least ten times. The chain recombines TRBV7-9 with TRBJ2-7; 7 bases match TRBD2. Losses at the gene ends were 5 bases for V and 6 bases for J; bases not matched to a gene: 16. The germline gives CDR1 SEHNR, CDR2 FQNEAQ (reference sequence). The length of the CDR3 is 16 residues. CDR3 in amino acids: CASSTRGDYPFGEQYF. The CDR3 nucleotides are TGTGCCAGCAGCACCCGGGGGGACTACCCCTTCGGCGAGCAGTACTTC.

The rearrangement joins TRBV30 to TRBJ2-2; 16 bases align to TRBD2. The V gene's germline CDR1 is GTSNPN and CDR2 SVGIG (reference sequence). The CDR3 spans 17 residues. Trimming removed 2 bases from V and 6 bases from J; junction bases left unmatched: 6. DNA of the CDR3: TGTGCCTGGAGTCGTCGGGGGACTAGCGGGAGGGCCGGGGAGCTGTTTTTT. Amino acids: CAWSRRGTSGRAGELFF.

This clonotype was observed once. The V gene is TRBV3-1, the J gene TRBJ1-2, with 7 bases identical to TRBD1. The V gene's germline CDR1 is LGHDT and CDR2 YNNKEL (reference sequence). The V gene end was trimmed by 3 bases and the J gene end by 2 bases; junction bases not matched to a gene: 9. The CDR3 contains 16 residues. The CDR3 loop is CASSQPRQGLNYGYTF. CDR3 nucleotide sequence: TGTGCCAGCAGCCAGCCGAGACAGGGATTAAACTATGGCTACACCTTC.

This clonotype was observed many times. The V call is TRBV20-1, the J call TRBJ2-7; TRBD2 agrees at 13 bases. Germline V gives CDR1 DFQATT, CDR2 SNEGSKA (reference sequence). V was clipped by 4 bases and J by 5 bases; unmatched bases: 5. The CDR3 length is 14 residues. The CDR3 nucleotides are TGCAGTGCTAAGACTAGCGGGAGGTTGGACGAGCAGTACTTC. Its protein product is CSAKTSGRLDEQYF.

The genes are TRBV11-2 and TRBJ2-3; D may be TRBD2 (5 bases). Germline V CDR1 and CDR2: SGHAT, FQNNGV. The CDR3 length is 16 residues. Trimming stripped 4 bases from V and 0 bases from J, with 14 bases between. CDR3 sequence reads: CASSSEDGVSTDTQYF. As DNA, the CDR3 is TGTGCCAGCAGCTCAGAAGACGGGGTTAGCACAGATACGCAGTATTTT.

This clonotype has a count of ten or more. The chain links TRBV2 to TRBJ2-7; TRBD2 matches 8 bases. CDR3 length: 13 residues. In germline, CDR1 is SNHLY, CDR2 FYNNEI. Trimming at V came to 10 bases and at J to 4 bases, leaving 9 bases not matched to a gene. CDR3 bases: TGTGCCACAAAGCGGGGACTAGTATACGAGCAGTACTTC. It is translated as CATKRGLVYEQYF. Drawing the rest from reference TRBV2 and TRBJ2-7, the complete variable domain is EPEVTQTPSHQVTQMGQEVILRCVPISNHLYFYWYRQILGQKVEFLVSFYNNEISEKSEIFDDQFSVERPDGSNFTLKIRSTKLEDSAMYFCATKRGLVYEQYFGPGTRLTVT.